This T cell receptor (beta chain) was identified during a study of blood T cell repertoires in COVID-19 (dated by TCRdb to about 2020). In terms of the full investigation: Collaborator samples came from the United States, Italy and Spain and covered acute and convalescent phases of COVID-19. The prospective study material was composed of cDNA or gDNA derived from T cells, B-cell-depleted T cells, or PBMCs. Deeply sampled blood TCRbeta repertoires from subjects exposed to, actively infected with, or recovered from COVID-19 were included in the dataset. A freely available public database, intended as a resource for researchers studying the immune response to SARS-CoV-2, is where the repertoires were released. The samples were drawn from the first 160 participants of the ongoing ImmuneRACE study and from some 1,300 subjects provided by 6 global collaborators. Sample metadata almost always included a de-identified subject ID, COVID-19 status, age in years and sex. Where available, HLA class I and class II types were obtained from metadata supplied by the sample provider rather than from assay-based typing. General findings and caveats noted by the study authors: Clinical and demographic metadata were provided uncurated, with the amount varying by source and participant.

Remarks on this clone: The clone's antigen remains unknown. No clone much larger than this one lies a single base away; base qualities are absent.

Collaborating institutions collected whole blood in K2EDTA tubes following their own protocols. For TCRbeta analysis, collaborators shipped samples as frozen whole blood, isolated PBMCs, or DNA extracted from either of those sample types. The CDR3 goes from the cysteine to the phenylalanine over 15 residues. CDR3 DNA is the only sequence kept; it has 45 bases, read in frame from the first base. Reading the germline V gene (reference sequence) gives CDR1 LNHDA and CDR2 SQIVND. Trimming costs V 3 bases and J 3 bases, and their ends lie 14 bases apart. The immunoSEQ Assay, a bias-controlled multiplex PCR, was used to amplify TCRbeta CDR3 regions from genomic DNA. The published analysis was carried out like this. Within the assay, amplification of reference gene primers was used to estimate how many nucleated cells each sample contained. To quantify the absolute abundance of each unique TCRbeta CDR3 rearrangement, sequence reads were collapsed and filtered. For each sample, productive Simpson clonality was calculated as the square root of Simpson's diversity index across productive rearrangements. TCRdb stores this immuneACCESS table with in-frame sequences only. Part of the clones is absent; in the studies checked, under half of the shortfall reflects unresolved V genes, and no reason is known for the rest. V and J calls plus clone size are reproduced from that table; the DNA served to infer D and trimming. Across this sample there are fewer than 350,000 clones, with approximately 85% seen only once. More than 6% of the sample goes to the ten largest clones.

This TCR came from a human donor in a cohort sampled during active COVID-19. Sequencing was performed on peripheral blood. The rearrangement combines TRBV19 with TRBJ1-2; TRBD1 might be the D gene, on 6 matching bases. The nucleotide sequence reads TGTGCCAGTAGTATTCCAAAAACAGGGTACTATGGCTACACCTTC. Its protein product is CASSIPKTGYYGYTF.